Listed below are T cell receptor beta chains from one sample, sequenced in a study of T cell changes during pregnancy in multiple sclerosis. Generated by immunoSEQ multiplex PCR, the TCRdb table keeps only in-frame clones and is missing some. The table has roughly 110,000 clones, under 95% seen once. Sequencing used peripheral blood, obtained before pregnancy. The receptors come from a female donor with multiple sclerosis, enrolled in a pregnancy study. The CDR3 runs from the conserved cysteine through the conserved F or W. Fields, in order: V gene, CDR3 protein.

>TRBV2
CASSDLGDRGNQPQHF
>TRBV20-1
CSARGTLEQFF
>TRBV25-1
CASSEDGPYEQYF
>TRBV2
CASSERSGMSSYEQYF
>TRBV27
CASAWGAEGNEQFF
>TRBV2
CASKSGRLSGNTIYF
>TRBV7-2
CASSPKMRGGRETQYF
>TRBV5-1
CASSLEGGGLTYEQYF
>TRBV6-5
CATRAANEQFF
>TRBV18
CASSPGGYEQFF
>TRBV10-3
CASGGLDEAFF
>TRBV5-6
CASSLGLDRVTGDYGYTF
>TRBV7-2
CASSRKASGGYNEQFF
>TRBV18
CASSPPEGQSNTEAFF
>TRBV29-1
CSVGLDLRQFF
>TRBV18
CASSPAQNTGELFF
>TRBV10-3
CAIRDRDLSGNTIYF
>TRBV5-3
CARSPLARGSTNEKLFF
>TRBV2
CASGRGNQPQHF
>TRBV6-1
CASSEATGVTYEQYF
>TRBV9
CASSVAAGVQETQYF
>TRBV19
CASAPQGDTIYF
>TRBV4-3
CASSQAQGRNSPLHF
>TRBV14
CASSQQGGTEAFF
>TRBV6-6
CASSYPSMPQHF
>TRBV7-2
CASSLESGSGYTF
>TRBV7-3
CASRAGGFQDTQYF
>TRBV20-1
CSALRVNEQFF
>TRBV29-1
CSGGDGSGGELFF
>TRBV18
CASSRITGEETQYF
>TRBV28
CASSRLAGGIQGAYEQYF